One and the same sample provided the 18 T cell receptor beta chains below, sequenced in a study of cytomegalovirus exposure and HLA in healthy donors (dated by TCRdb to 2016 to 2017). Receptor amplification or capture employed the immunoSEQ multiplex PCR assay. A mixture of 60 forward primers for TCR Vbeta segments and 13 reverse primers for TCR Jbeta segments was used in the multiplex PCR. The table comes from immuneACCESS by way of TCRdb, which keeps in-frame sequences with V and J called. Part of the clones is missing from these tables; in studies checked, under half for an unresolved V gene and the rest for unknown reasons. A total of some 150,000 clones appear in this sample, roughly 85% of them only once. The ten largest clones represent more than 1.5% of the sample. The sample taken for sequencing was PBMCs. Source of these receptors: a man aged 35 to 55 in good health and CMV-seronegative.

V is TRBV4-3 and J is TRBJ1-4; D may be TRBD1 (5 bases). Germline V gene sequence: CDR1 LGHNA, CDR2 YSLEER. The CDR3 consists of 15 residues. Trimming left V 2 bases short and J 6 bases short, with 13 bases between. The CDR3 region is CASSQTGEGHEKLFF. DNA for the CDR3: TGCGCCAGCAGCCAAACGGGAGAGGGGCATGAAAAACTGTTTTTT.

This rearrangement joins TRBV27 to TRBJ2-5, with 9 bases identical to TRBD1. V shed 4 bases and J 5 bases; nucleotides not matched to a gene: 5. The CDR3 has 14 amino acids. Germline V gene data show CDR1 as MNHEY and CDR2 as SMNVEV (reference sequence). CDR3 residues: CASSWGQGGETQYF. For the CDR3, the DNA is TGTGCCAGCAGTTGGGGACAGGGTGGCGAGACCCAGTACTTC.

The rearrangement uses TRBV19 and TRBJ2-7; 7 bases align to TRBD1. Looked up from germline, CDR1 is LNHDA and CDR2 is SQIVND (reference sequence). The CDR3 is made up of 14 amino acids. The V gene end was trimmed by 4 bases and the J gene end by 5 bases; junction bases not matched to a gene: 8. The CDR3 DNA reads TGTGCCAGTAGTACAATCACAGGGGTGCACGAGCAGTACTTC. Protein sequence: CASSTITGVHEQYF.

DNA for the CDR3: TGTGCCAGCAGCCCGGTACAAGAGACCCAGTACTTC. Translation: CASSPVQETQYF. The chain combines TRBV5-8 with TRBJ2-5; D unresolved. V lost 4 bases, J lost 2 bases, and 6 bases lay in between. Looked up from germline, CDR1 is SGHTS and CDR2 is YDEGEE. The CDR3 runs to 12 residues.

The J gene is TRBJ2-7, the V gene TRBV5-1; 9 nucleotides line up with TRBD2. With 0 bases clipped from V and 3 bases from J, the junction kept 1 base outside the gene matches. This CDR3 contains 14 residues. Germline lookup yields CDR1 SGHRS and CDR2 YFSETQ. The CDR3 is CASSLGGGDYEQYF. CDR3 DNA: TGCGCCAGCAGCTTGGGCGGGGGGGACTACGAGCAGTACTTC.

The CDR3: CASSYSRGHNSPLHF. The CDR3 DNA reads TGTGCCAGCAGTTACTCCAGGGGGCATAATTCACCCCTCCACTTT. The V gene is TRBV6-6, the J gene TRBJ1-6; 8 bases align to TRBD1. The germline CDR1 and CDR2 sequences are MNHNY and SVGAGI (reference sequence). V lost 0 bases, J lost 5 bases, and 0 bases stayed unmatched. The length of the CDR3 is 15 residues.

The chain couples TRBV10-3 to TRBJ2-5; a weak D match, TRBD2 (6 bases). In germline, CDR1 is ENHRY, CDR2 SYGVKD. The CDR3 length is 13 residues. V was clipped by 6 bases and J by 5 bases, with 13 bases between them. DNA of the CDR3: TGTGCCATCAGCATGACTGGGGGGGAGACCCAGTACTTC. Translated, it gives CAISMTGGETQYF.

The chain joins TRBV7-3 to TRBJ2-1; D perhaps matches TRBD1 (7 bases). Per the germline V gene, CDR1 is SGHTA and CDR2 is FQGTGA. The CDR3 has 15 amino acids. V lost 5 bases and J 0 bases, leaving 11 bases between the germline ends. CDR3 DNA sequence: TGTGCCAGCAGCCTCAGGGGGGACTCCTACAATGAGCAGTTCTTC. This codes for CASSLRGDSYNEQFF.

The table lists this clone with a few counts. The chain couples TRBV25-1 to TRBJ1-5, with TRBD1 identical over 9 bases. The germline V gene encodes CDR1 MGHDK and CDR2 SYGVNS. The CDR3 is made up of 15 amino acids. The V and J ends lost 5 bases and 2 bases, in that order; junction bases with no gene match: 4. The CDR3 coding sequence is TGTGCCAGCAGTACAGGGGGCAAAGGCAATCAGCCCCAGCATTTT. It is translated as CASSTGGKGNQPQHF.

This chain links TRBV2 with TRBJ2-2; D remains unclear. Germline V gene lookup returns CDR1 SNHLY and CDR2 FYNNEI. The CDR3 sequence is 14 residues long. Trimming took off 2 bases at V and 3 bases at J, with 7 bases between the two ends. The CDR3 coding sequence is TGTGCCAGCAGTGAACTGAGAGACACCGGGGAGCTGTTTTTT. Translating it yields CASSELRDTGELFF.

The rearrangement joins TRBV5-1 to TRBJ2-5; 10 bases agree with TRBD2. The V gene's germline CDR1 is SGHRS and CDR2 YFSETQ. V was pared by 3 bases and J by 4 bases, with 6 bases of the junction left unmatched. This CDR3 region has 15 residues. In DNA form, the CDR3 reads TGCGCCAGCAGCTCCATGGGACTAGCGACAGAGACCCAGTACTTC. This encodes CASSSMGLATETQYF.

This chain uses TRBV15 with TRBJ1-2, with 10 nucleotides matching TRBD1. The CDR3 extends over 14 amino acids. V trimming: 0 bases; J trimming: 8 bases; junction bases outside the gene matches: 3. Germline V gene sequence: CDR1 LNHNV, CDR2 YYDKDF (reference sequence). The CDR3 sequence: CATSREDRGCGYTF. The CDR3 DNA follows: TGTGCCACCAGCAGAGAGGACAGGGGGTGCGGCTACACCTTC.

The chain joins TRBV27 to TRBJ2-7; 9 nucleotides agree with TRBD2. This CDR3 contains 15 residues. V was pared by 5 bases and J by 3 bases, with 8 bases of the junction left unmatched. The germline V gene has CDR1 MNHEY and CDR2 SMNVEV (reference sequence). CDR3 residues: CASSPRAGGLYEQYF. The CDR3 DNA is TGTGCCAGCAGTCCCCGAGCGGGGGGCCTCTACGAGCAGTACTTC.

The J gene is TRBJ2-7, the V gene TRBV5-1; weak D call: TRBD2 (5 bases). Per germline, CDR1 SGHRS and CDR2 YFSETQ. Trimming took 6 bases from V and 3 from J, leaving 22 bases between them. This CDR3 has 16 residues. CDR3 bases: TGCGCCAGCACTCAGGACCCGATGTTCGGGGACTACGAGCAGTACTTC. Protein product: CASTQDPMFGDYEQYF.

The chain carries TRBV5-1 and TRBJ2-2, with 9 bases that match TRBD2. Germline CDR1 is SGHRS and CDR2 is YFSETQ. The trim removed 3 bases at V and 4 bases at J, leaving 7 bases unmatched. This CDR3 comprises 16 residues. The CDR3 DNA reads as TGCGCCAGCAGCTCCTCAAGCGGGAGGACCACCGGGGAGCTGTTTTTT. Amino acid sequence: CASSSSSGRTTGELFF.

The rearrangement links TRBV6-1 to TRBJ1-2; the match to TRBD1 covers 11 bases. V was pared by 5 bases and J by 4 bases, with 6 bases of the junction left unmatched. Germline assignment: CDR1 MNHNS and CDR2 SASEGT. The CDR3 runs to 15 residues. The CDR3 DNA reads TGTGCCAGCAGTCTACGAGGACAGGGGGCCTATGGCTACACCTTC. Protein product: CASSLRGQGAYGYTF.

V usage is TRBV5-1 and J usage is TRBJ2-5; D gene unclear. Germline values: CDR1 SGHRS, CDR2 YFSETQ. Trimming took off 1 base at V and 2 bases at J, with 6 bases between the two ends. The CDR3 has 13 amino acids. CDR3 DNA sequence: TGCGCCAGCAGCTTGAACTCTCAAGAGACCCAGTACTTC. It codes for CASSLNSQETQYF.

Worth noting for this clone: The germline gene is not matched at one end of the junction; a read error may be the cause. The chain links TRBV28 to TRBJ1-6; 7 nucleotides match TRBD1. Germline values: CDR1 MDHEN, CDR2 SYDVKM. This CDR3 has 12 amino acids. The CDR3 region has the DNA TGTGCCTGCAGGGACAGCGATTCACCCCTCCACTTT. Protein: CACRDSDSPLHF.